Below are 27 T cell receptor beta chains sequenced from a single sample in a study of T cell responses to AZD1222 COVID-19 vaccine. Profiling relied on immunoSEQ multiplex PCR, and the TCRdb table lists in-frame clones only, not all of them. The table records tens of thousands of clones, around 84% of them present only once. The sample here was peripheral blood, taken 28 days after the second AZD1222 dose. The receptors originated from an adult who received the AZD1222 COVID-19 vaccine.

V is TRBV27 and J is TRBJ2-7; D is unresolved. The germline gives CDR1 MNHEY, CDR2 SMNVEV (reference sequence). Trimming took 8 bases from V and 2 from J, leaving 10 bases between them. The CDR3 sequence is 12 residues long. CDR3 in DNA: TGTGCCAGCGGATTTGGGGCCTACGAGCAGTACTTC. It specifies CASGFGAYEQYF.

The V and J genes are TRBV9 and TRBJ2-1; 7 nucleotides match TRBD2. The germline V gene has CDR1 SGDLS and CDR2 YYNGEE. The CDR3 extends over 15 amino acids. J gave up 2 bases and V 0 bases, and 2 bases lay outside the gene matches. Written as DNA, the CDR3 is TGTGCCAGCAGCGTAGGGGGGGGTACCTACAATGAGCAGTTCTTC. Its protein product is CASSVGGGTYNEQFF.

This chain uses TRBV6-5 with TRBJ2-1; TRBD2 matches at 12 bases. The germline CDR1 and CDR2 sequences are MNHEY and SVGAGI. The CDR3 loop spans 15 amino acids. Trimming cost V 6 bases and J 4 bases; bases outside gene matches: 4. The CDR3 DNA sequence: TGTGCCAGCAGCCCCGGGACTAGCGGGTACAATGAGCAGTTCTTC. Its translation is CASSPGTSGYNEQFF.

As DNA, the CDR3 is TGTGCCAGCAGCCCCCGGGACTCGAGCTCCTACAATGAGCAGTTCTTC. As protein: CASSPRDSSSYNEQFF. The J gene is TRBJ2-1, the V gene TRBV11-3, with D perhaps matching TRBD2 (6 bases). Germline V lookup: CDR1 SGHNT, CDR2 YENEEA. The CDR3 contains 16 residues. The V and J ends lost 5 bases and 0 bases respectively, with 14 bases between them.

The chain couples TRBV19 to TRBJ1-5; 9 bases are a match to TRBD1. Germline CDR1 and CDR2: LNHDA and SQIVND (reference sequence). V gave up 5 bases and J gave up 7 bases; unmatched junction bases: 12. The CDR3 contains 16 residues. The CDR3 DNA sequence: TGTGCCAGTAGTCCGTGGTTGGGACAGGGTACCCAGCCCCAGCATTTT. Residues: CASSPWLGQGTQPQHF.

In its sample, this clone was seen a few times. This rearrangement joins TRBV6-6 to TRBJ2-2, with 7 bases that match TRBD1. In germline, CDR1 is MNHNY, CDR2 SVGAGI (reference sequence). The ends lost 5 bases at V and 3 bases at J; junction bases unmatched: 12. CDR3 size: 17 residues. CDR3: CASSLAEGARDTGELFF. CDR3 coding DNA: TGTGCCAGCAGTCTAGCCGAGGGGGCGCGGGACACCGGGGAGCTGTTTTTT.

V gene TRBV3-1 (or the pseudogene TRBV3-2) combines with J gene TRBJ2-7; TRBD1 matches 10 bases. The J segment lost 3 bases and the V segment lost 4 bases, leaving 12 bases of the junction unmatched. This CDR3 is 17 amino acids long. Germline CDR1 is LGHDT and CDR2 is YNNKEL (reference sequence). The CDR3 DNA sequence: TGTGCCAGCAGCCCTAGGACAGGGGGGGACCGCGGCTACGAGCAGTACTTC. Protein product: CASSPRTGGDRGYEQYF.

This clone was recorded a few times. V usage is TRBV7-3 and J usage is TRBJ2-2; D remains ambiguous. CDR1 is SGHTA and CDR2 is FQGTGA in the germline V gene. V lost 8 bases, J lost 5 bases, and 9 bases lay in between. The CDR3 consists of 12 residues. The CDR3 sequence is CASSRQTGELFF. For the CDR3, the DNA is TGTGCCAGCTCGCGGCAGACCGGGGAGCTGTTTTTT.

This rearrangement joins TRBV15 to TRBJ2-7; TRBD1 is a possible D gene (5 bases). The CDR3 extends over 16 amino acids. Looked up from germline, CDR1 is LNHNV and CDR2 is YYDKDF (reference sequence). V was clipped by 5 bases and J by 2 bases, with 19 bases between them. CDR3 sequence (DNA): TGTGCCACCAGCCCTGGGGCCACGGAGATACCCTACGAGCAGTACTTC. This codes for CATSPGATEIPYEQYF.

The chain uses TRBV5-1 and TRBJ1-3; D is unresolved. The V gene lost 0 bases and the J gene lost 0 bases, with 7 bases spanning the gap. This CDR3 is built from 15 residues. Germline V CDR1 and CDR2: SGHRS, YFSETQ. The CDR3 loop reads CASSLAGSSGNTIYF. CDR3 coding DNA: TGCGCCAGCAGCTTGGCCGGGAGCTCTGGAAACACCATATATTTT.

The chain links TRBV4-3 to TRBJ2-6, with no clear D. Germline V gene sequence: CDR1 LGHNA, CDR2 YSLEER. The length of the CDR3 is 17 residues. Trimming removed 2 bases at V and 0 bases at J, with 11 bases between. As DNA, the CDR3 is TGCGCCAGCAGCCAACAAGACTCGTCCTCTGGGGCCAACGTCCTGACTTTC. It codes for CASSQQDSSSGANVLTF.

V is TRBV6-4 and J is TRBJ2-1; 9 bases agree with TRBD1. The CDR3 contains 15 residues. CDR1 and CDR2 (germline): MRHNA, SNTAGT. Trimming removed 5 bases from V and 4 bases from J; junction bases left unmatched: 6. The CDR3: CASSIDRGGYNEQFF. The CDR3 DNA is TGTGCCAGCAGTATCGACAGGGGGGGATACAATGAGCAGTTCTTC.

The chain joins TRBV7-3 to TRBJ2-1; tentatively, D is TRBD2 (5 bases). Trimming stripped 0 bases from V and 3 bases from J, with 6 bases between. Germline loops: CDR1 SGHTA, CDR2 FQGTGA. This CDR3 comprises 14 residues. The CDR3 reads CASSLTRDYNEQFF. In DNA form, the CDR3 reads TGTGCCAGCAGCTTAACGAGGGACTACAATGAGCAGTTCTTC.

This clone was recorded once. CDR3 residues: CASAPPEGRGINSPLHF. The DNA for the CDR3 is TGTGCCAGCGCGCCCCCTGAGGGCAGGGGGATCAATTCACCCCTCCACTTT. The chain links TRBV25-1 to TRBJ1-6; 7 bases line up with TRBD1. The length of the CDR3 is 17 residues. Looked up from germline, CDR1 is MGHDK and CDR2 is SYGVNS. V lost 8 bases and J lost 7; bases outside the gene matches: 17.

The sample holds one count of this clone. The chain recombines TRBV6-1 with TRBJ1-2, with 10 bases lining up with TRBD1. The length of the CDR3 is 15 residues. The V segment lost 5 bases and the J segment 6 bases; nucleotides outside the gene matches: 9. Germline assignment: CDR1 MNHNS and CDR2 SASEGT. CDR3 loop: CASSTPTGQGNGYTF. The CDR3 nucleotides read TGTGCCAGCAGTACGCCGACGGGACAGGGGAATGGCTACACCTTC.

V usage is TRBV5-1 and J usage is TRBJ2-3; 13 positions agree with TRBD2. Per germline, CDR1 SGHRS and CDR2 YFSETQ. Trimming at V came to 4 bases and at J to 0 bases, leaving 5 bases not matched to a gene. This CDR3 has 17 residues. CDR3 in amino acids: CASSAGLAGTSTDTQYF. The CDR3 DNA follows: TGCGCCAGCAGCGCGGGACTAGCGGGAACTAGCACAGATACGCAGTATTTT.

The V and J genes are TRBV9 and TRBJ1-3; a weak D match, TRBD1 (6 bases). V was cut by 0 bases and J by 9 bases, with 10 bases left in between. This CDR3 is built from 13 residues. CDR1 and CDR2 from the germline V gene are SGDLS and YYNGEE. The DNA for the CDR3 is TGTGCCAGCAGCGTAGGGACAGAGGCCACCATATATTTT. This encodes CASSVGTEATIYF.

The chain links TRBV6-5 to TRBJ1-1; the match to TRBD1 covers 8 bases. The CDR3 extends over 15 amino acids. Germline V gene data show CDR1 as MNHEY and CDR2 as SVGAGI. Losses at the gene ends were 0 bases for V and 5 bases for J; bases not matched to a gene: 5. The CDR3 region is CASSYSTTGVTEAFF. The CDR3 DNA reads TGTGCCAGCAGTTACTCGACGACAGGGGTAACTGAAGCTTTCTTT.

V usage is TRBV3-1 (or the pseudogene TRBV3-2) and J usage is TRBJ1-2; D perhaps matches TRBD1 (6 bases). CDR3 length: 15 residues. V was trimmed by 7 bases and J by 3 bases, leaving 18 bases between them. Germline CDR1 reads LGHDT; CDR2 reads YNNKEL (reference sequence). The CDR3, as DNA: TGTGCCAGCACCAAACGACAAGGGGGGTACTATGGCTACACCTTC. It yields the protein CASTKRQGGYYGYTF.

The CDR3 DNA reads as TGTGCCAGCAGTTACTCGGTGGTTCACGGGGAGCTGTTTTTT. Translated, it gives CASSYSVVHGELFF. The chain uses TRBV6-5 and TRBJ2-2; the D is unclear. This CDR3 is 14 amino acids long. Per the germline V gene, CDR1 is MNHEY and CDR2 is SVGAGI. The V and J ends lost 0 bases and 7 bases respectively, with 9 bases between them.

DNA for the CDR3: TGTGCCAGCTCACCACTAAGCGGGGGGGCCGGGAATGAGCAGTTCTTC. Translating gives CASSPLSGGAGNEQFF. The J gene is TRBJ2-1, the V gene TRBV18, with 10 bases lining up with TRBD2. Germline CDR1 reads KGHSH; CDR2 reads LQKENI. The CDR3 runs to 16 residues. V lost 1 base and J lost 7; bases outside the gene matches: 7.

The chain carries TRBV2 and TRBJ1-2; TRBD1 agrees at 11 bases. This CDR3 region has 15 residues. Per the germline V gene, CDR1 is SNHLY and CDR2 is FYNNEI. J was trimmed by 8 bases and V by 5 bases; bases with no gene match: 10. The CDR3 DNA sequence: TGTGCCAGCAGTACCCGGACAGGGGGCGCAGGCGGCTACACCTTC. As protein: CASSTRTGGAGGYTF.

V usage is TRBV12-3 or TRBV12-4 and J usage is TRBJ1-2; 8 bases line up with TRBD1. V shed 5 bases, J shed 6 bases, and the junction held 5 bases outside the gene matches. CDR3 size: 13 residues. In DNA form, the CDR3 reads TGTGCCAGCAGTCCAAGACAGGGGCATGGCTACACCTTC. Encoded protein: CASSPRQGHGYTF.

CDR3 coding DNA: TGCGCCAGCAGCCCACGTGGGGGTGGGGAGACCCAGTACTTC. This codes for CASSPRGGGETQYF. This chain joins TRBV5-1 and TRBJ2-5; D is perhaps TRBD1 or TRBD2 (5 bases each). Germline V gene data show CDR1 as SGHRS and CDR2 as YFSETQ. Trimming took 4 bases from V and 5 from J, leaving 15 bases between them. The CDR3 sequence is 14 residues long.

CDR3 amino acids: CASSAQQGNYGYTF. CDR3 sequence (DNA): TGTGCCAGCAGCGCACAGCAGGGGAACTATGGCTACACCTTC. This chain links TRBV2 with TRBJ1-2, with a weak D call TRBD1 (6 bases). Germline lookup yields CDR1 SNHLY and CDR2 FYNNEI. V lost 6 bases, J lost 2 bases, and 13 bases lay in between. This CDR3 has 14 residues.

J is TRBJ1-1 and V is TRBV5-1; 7 bases are a match to TRBD1. Germline V CDR1 and CDR2: SGHRS, YFSETQ. This CDR3 region has 14 residues. Trimming at V came to 3 bases and at J to 0 bases, leaving 2 bases not matched to a gene. CDR3 sequence (DNA): TGCGCCAGCAGCTGGGGACAGATGAACACTGAAGCTTTCTTT. Its translation is CASSWGQMNTEAFF.

The chain joins TRBV7-9 to TRBJ1-2; D gene uncertain. The V end lost 5 bases, the J end lost 5 bases, and 12 bases lay between the germline ends. CDR3 length equals 13 residues. Germline CDR1 is SEHNR and CDR2 is FQNEAQ (reference sequence). The chain's CDR3 is CASSRRVEYGYTF. In nucleotides, the CDR3 is TGTGCCAGCAGCAGGCGCGTGGAGTATGGCTACACCTTC.